Reported below is one T cell receptor (beta chain). This clonotype was counted only a few times. Its antigen specificity is not known. Qualities for individual bases were not recorded, and no much larger clone is one base off. These data belong to a study of response to subunit inactivated influenza vaccine (dated by TCRdb to the late 2010s). As for the study more broadly: Deep quantitative T cell receptor repertoire profiling was used in the study to track responses to a trivalent subunit inactivated influenza vaccine.

CDR1 and CDR2 were assigned from the germline V gene as SGHRS and YFSETQ. Measured from the cysteine to the phenylalanine, the CDR3 is 13 residues long. CDR3 DNA is the only sequence kept; it has 39 bases, read in frame from the first base. V was cut back by 5 bases and J by 2 bases, leaving a gap of 11 bases between them. Library creation used RT-PCR. Sequencing was carried out with an Illumina HiSeq 2500. TCRdb itself trimmed the public reads at Q25 with fastp, ran MiXCR and retained productive beta chains. Rows matching on CDR3 protein sequence are summarized as one entry with the most common DNA and genes. This sample comprises more than 550,000 distinct CDR3 sequences, about 11% of them detected only once. 11% of the sample is held by the ten biggest clonotypes. What the study reported, not specific to this receptor: According to the authors, only a limited number of new T cells may be recruited by each seasonal influenza vaccination.

The data also belong to a second study, concerning T cells expressing NK-cell markers. As the second paper documents: The TCR beta cDNA libraries were made using 5'RACE template switching, a step that added both a universal primer site and unique molecular identifiers. Three sorted T-cell subsets (CD3+CD56+NKG2C+, CD3+CD56+NKG2C- and CD3+CD56-NKG2C+) from several donors had their TCR beta-chain repertoires profiled. Of the eight sequenced donors, seven were found to be HCMV-seropositive and one was found to be HCMV-seronegative. To restrict sorting to alphabetaTCR-expressing T cells, an anti-gammadeltaTCR antibody was added in several experiments. In six donors, the dominant CD3+CD56+NKG2C+ clonotypes ranked among the top 10 CD8+ clonotypes, making up 1.0-7.0% of CD8+ T cells. Those dominant clonotypes were again the most abundant among CD3+CD56-NKG2C+ cells in a few donors, at about 25-65%. Whether the expanded NKG2C-expressing T cell clones were specific for HCMV antigens was left unclear. The study sequenced eight donors, all healthy volunteers chosen at random: three men and five women. A commercial ELISA kit detecting HCMV-specific IgG in serum was used to determine HCMV serostatus. Ficoll density gradient centrifugation was used to isolate peripheral blood mononuclear cells from blood. Bulk peripheral blood T-cell repertoires were additionally sequenced from unsorted PBMC for six donors. cDNA synthesis was primed from the TCR beta constant segment and was followed by two successive PCR amplification steps. Libraries were sequenced as 2 x 150 bp reads on Illumina HiSeq 2000/2500, MiSeq or NextSeq. MIGEC was used to demultiplex reads and group reads by UMI, and MiTCR was used to assemble and quantify clonotypes. To remove erroneous sequences, TCR cDNA sequences were retained only when supported by two or more reads. The tcR package was used for downstream repertoire analysis, with clonotypes matched between fractions based on CDR3 nucleotide sequence plus V segment. VDJmatch was used to annotate antigen specificity against VDJdb, with one amino acid substitution in CDR3 permitted.

Source: PBMCs from blood, taken on the day of vaccination. The sequence is built from TRBV5-1 and TRBJ2-7, with TRBD1 perhaps the D gene, on 6 matching bases. The TCR was taken from a man aged 45-65 years who received an inactivated influenza vaccine. Donor details come from another sample of the same person, matched by shared clones. The DNA reads as follows: TGCGCCAGCAGGGGGACAAGCACCTACGAGCAGTACTTC. The translation is CASRGTSTYEQYF.